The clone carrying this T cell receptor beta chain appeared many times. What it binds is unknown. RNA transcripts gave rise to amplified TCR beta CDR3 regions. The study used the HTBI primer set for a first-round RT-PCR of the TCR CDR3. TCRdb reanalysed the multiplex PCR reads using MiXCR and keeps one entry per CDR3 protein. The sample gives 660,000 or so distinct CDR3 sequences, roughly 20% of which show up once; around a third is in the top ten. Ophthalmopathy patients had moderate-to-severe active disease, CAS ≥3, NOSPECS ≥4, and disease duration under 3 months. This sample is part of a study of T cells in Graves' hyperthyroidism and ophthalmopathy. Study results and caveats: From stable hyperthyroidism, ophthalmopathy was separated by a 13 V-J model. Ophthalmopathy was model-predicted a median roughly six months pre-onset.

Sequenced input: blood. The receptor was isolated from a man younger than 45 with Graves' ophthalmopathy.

CDR3 sequence (DNA): TGTGCCAGCAGTCCCGGACCCATTGGAACAGATACGCAGTATTTT. Its protein product is CASSPGPIGTDTQYF. The chain links TRBV27 to TRBJ2-3; D unclear. Trimming took off 5 bases at V and 3 bases at J, with 15 bases between the two ends. The CDR3 covers 15 residues. The germline V gene has CDR1 MNHEY and CDR2 SMNVEV (reference sequence).